This TCR beta chain derives from a study of OX40 agonist ivuxolimab in advanced cancers. Overall study: Patients took ivuxolimab, an agonistic anti-OX40 (CD134) antibody. Study outcomes and limitations: Within 6 weeks, CD4+ and CD8+ blood T cells expanded clonally at 0.1 to 3.0 mg/kg. Antigen specificity was not determined for the expanded peripheral T cells.

The CDR3 has 14 residues. Per germline, CDR1 MNHEY and CDR2 SVGAGI. V gave up 1 base and J gave up 1 base, with 4 bases separating them. Autoimmune disease history or systemic immunosuppression led to patient exclusion. Regarding this clone: Its target is not known.

Assay used: immunoSEQ multiplex PCR; TCRdb lists only in-frame clones, some missing. This table has more than 7,000 clones, about 88% appearing once. The starting material was CD4+ or CD8+ T cells sorted from blood, obtained in a trial of the OX40 agonist ivuxolimab. The chain couples TRBV6-5 to TRBJ2-2; no clear D gene. This receptor was taken from an adult with an advanced solid tumor such as melanoma, head and neck, liver or kidney cancer. The CDR3 DNA is TGTGCCAGCAGTTACTATAGGAACACCGGGGAGCTGTTTTTT. Translation: CASSYYRNTGELFF.